What follows are 14 T cell receptor beta chains derived from one specimen sequenced in a study of shared clonotypes between healthy human individuals. In the naive CD8 group, cells lacked CD45RO and were positively selected for CCR7, so terminally differentiated effector memory CD45RA+ cells were left out. The protocol was immunoSEQ multiplex PCR, while the TCRdb copy is restricted to in-frame clones and leaves out a portion. The table lists about 2 million clones, approximately 95% of them singletons. Sequenced material: naive CD8+ T cells sorted from blood. The source of these receptors is a man aged 18-30 years in good health.

The rearrangement uses TRBV11-2 and TRBJ2-3; D is unresolved. V lost 3 bases, J lost 6 bases, and 7 bases lay in between. There are 12 residues in the CDR3. Germline V gene lookup returns CDR1 SGHAT and CDR2 FQNNGV. CDR3: CASSFMGDTQYF. CDR3 sequence (DNA): TGTGCCAGCAGCTTCATGGGGGATACGCAGTATTTT.

The chain links TRBV5-4 to TRBJ2-3, with D perhaps matching TRBD2 (6 bases). This CDR3 has 12 residues. V gave up 5 bases and J gave up 6 bases, with 10 bases separating them. Germline V gene sequence: CDR1 SGHNT, CDR2 YYREEE (reference sequence). CDR3 amino acids: CASRWDSDTQYF. The CDR3 DNA is TGTGCCAGCAGGTGGGACTCGGATACGCAGTATTTT.

The chain combines TRBV4-1 with TRBJ1-4; D is uncertain. CDR3 length: 15 amino acids. Germline CDR1 is MGHRA and CDR2 is YSYEKL. Trimming pared 3 bases from V and 0 bases from J, leaving 8 bases between. CDR3 in DNA: TGCGCCAGCAGCCATAGGTTTACAACTAATGAAAAACTGTTTTTT. Its protein is CASSHRFTTNEKLFF.

This clone was seen a handful of times. This CDR3 is also generated by other DNA sequences in the sample. CDR3 coding DNA: TGTGCCAGCAGCGCCGGACAGGGGAGCTCCTACGAGCAGTACTTC. Amino acids: CASSAGQGSSYEQYF. The rearrangement links TRBV9 to TRBJ2-7; 9 nucleotides match TRBD1. This CDR3 contains 15 residues. V dropped 3 bases and J dropped 0; count of bases not matched to a gene: 4. Germline assignment: CDR1 SGDLS and CDR2 YYNGEE. The full variable domain, its missing parts supplied by reference TRBV9 and TRBJ2-7, is DSGVTQTPKHLITATGQRVTLRCSPRSGDLSVYWYQQSLDQGLQFLIQYYNGEERAKGNILERFSAQQFPDLHSELNLSSLELGDSALYFCASSAGQGSSYEQYFGPGTRLTVT.

This chain connects TRBV27 to TRBJ2-7, with TRBD1 identical over 10 bases. CDR3 length: 16 amino acids. Unmatched junction bases numbered 12, after V lost 6 bases and J lost 4 bases. Germline CDR1 MNHEY, CDR2 SMNVEV (reference sequence). In DNA form, the CDR3 reads TGTGCCAGCAGGCAGCCGGGACAGGGGATTACTTACGAGCAGTACTTC. Its translation is CASRQPGQGITYEQYF.

This rearrangement joins TRBV6-5 to TRBJ1-1; D ambiguous. From germline, CDR1 is MNHEY and CDR2 SVGAGI. The CDR3 consists of 14 residues. With 2 bases removed from V and 1 base from J, the gap between germline ends came to 8 bases. CDR3 sequence (DNA): TGTGCCAGCAGTTACGAATCACGGAACACTGAAGCTTTCTTT. Its protein is CASSYESRNTEAFF.

This chain connects TRBV19 to TRBJ2-1; D unresolved. CDR1 is LNHDA, CDR2 SQIVND, per germline (reference sequence). Trimming took off 6 bases at V and 7 bases at J, with 13 bases between the two ends. The CDR3 is 13 amino acids. The CDR3 loop is CASRGSGSNEQFF. The CDR3 bases are TGTGCCAGTAGAGGTAGTGGGTCGAATGAGCAGTTCTTC. Based on the CDR3 plus reference TRBV19 and TRBJ2-1, the full variable domain is DGGITQSPKYLFRKEGQNVTLSCEQNLNHDAMYWYRQDPGQGLRLIYYSQIVNDFQKGDIAEGYSVSREKKESFPLTVTSAQKNPTAFYLCASRGSGSNEQFFGPGTRLTVL.

The genes are TRBV7-6 and TRBJ2-5; 7 bases are a match to TRBD2. The CDR3 is 19 amino acids. CDR1 and CDR2 from the germline V gene are SGHVS and FNYEAQ. With 0 bases clipped from V and 5 bases from J, the junction kept 18 bases outside the gene matches. CDR3 amino acids: CASSLAIGLAATWEETQYF. As DNA, the CDR3 is TGTGCCAGCAGCTTAGCAATAGGCCTAGCGGCAACCTGGGAGGAGACCCAGTACTTC.

This rearrangement joins TRBV6-1 to TRBJ1-1; 7 bases fit TRBD1. Germline trimming cut 2 bases from V and 7 bases from J; bases unmatched to any gene: 7. This CDR3 has 14 amino acids. Germline loops: CDR1 MNHNS, CDR2 SASEGT. In DNA, the CDR3 is TGTGCCAGCAGTGAAACGCGGACAGGTGATGAAGCTTTCTTT. Protein: CASSETRTGDEAFF.

In its sample, this clone was seen a few times. The chain is built from TRBV7-9 and TRBJ1-2; a possible D gene is TRBD1 (5 bases). V was clipped by 5 bases and J by 6 bases, with 16 bases between them. Germline V gives CDR1 SEHNR, CDR2 FQNEAQ (reference sequence). The CDR3 loop spans 14 amino acids. Written as DNA, the CDR3 is TGTGCCAGCAGCCCGGCCGGCGGGGGTGATGGCTACACCTTC. It is translated as CASSPAGGGDGYTF.

Turning to this clone: A much larger clone differs by one base, so this may be a read error. The sample contains more than one DNA sequence encoding this CDR3. The CDR3 DNA reads as TGTGCCAGCAGTTACGGGGGGAACACCGGGGAGCTGTTTTTT. This gives the protein CASSYGGNTGELFF. The chain joins TRBV6-6 to TRBJ2-2; the D gene could be TRBD1 or TRBD2 (5 bases each). Deletions cut 2 bases from V and 1 base from J, with 5 bases between. The CDR3 spans 14 residues. Germline loops: CDR1 MNHNY, CDR2 SVGAGI (reference sequence).

This clone was recorded a few times. J is TRBJ1-1 and V is TRBV10-3; 8 nucleotides align to TRBD1. V lost 8 bases and J lost 1; bases outside the gene matches: 9. The germline V gene has CDR1 ENHRY and CDR2 SYGVKD. CDR3 length: 15 residues. CDR3 region: CAISEDRAGNTEAFF. The DNA of the CDR3 is TGTGCCATCTCGGAGGACAGGGCGGGGAACACTGAAGCTTTCTTT.

The genes are TRBV10-3 and TRBJ1-2; 9 bases are a match to TRBD1. The V and J ends lost 2 bases and 0 bases, in that order; junction bases with no gene match: 4. CDR1 is ENHRY and CDR2 is SYGVKD in the germline V gene. This CDR3 is built from 16 residues. DNA of the CDR3: TGTGCCATCAGTGAGGGACAGGGGAATACTAACTATGGCTACACCTTC. It yields the protein CAISEGQGNTNYGYTF.

The chain is built from TRBV10-1 and TRBJ1-2, with D uncertain. Per germline, CDR1 WNHNN and CDR2 SYGVQD (reference sequence). This CDR3 region has 12 residues. V lost 6 bases to trimming and J lost 3 bases, with 8 bases between them. CDR3 amino acids: CASRTSYYGYTF. The CDR3 DNA reads TGCGCCAGCAGGACATCATACTATGGCTACACCTTC.